This passage covers 13 T cell receptor beta chains from one sample sequenced in a study of OX40 agonist ivuxolimab in advanced cancers. Assay used: immunoSEQ multiplex PCR; TCRdb lists only in-frame clones, some missing. The sample carries approximately 100,000 clones, 90% recorded once. Sequences were derived from CD4+ or CD8+ T cells sorted from blood, sampled in a trial of the OX40 agonist ivuxolimab. The receptor set was obtained from an adult with an advanced solid tumor such as melanoma, head and neck, liver or kidney cancer.

Turning to this clone: The junction shows a germline mismatch at one end, possibly a read error. The rearrangement joins TRBV29-1 to TRBJ2-1; 8 bases line up with TRBD1. Germline loops: CDR1 SQVTM, CDR2 ANQGSEA. The CDR3 sequence is 13 residues long. DNA for the CDR3: TGCAGCCTTGACAGGGGCACCTACAATGAGCAGTTCTTC. This gives the protein CSLDRGTYNEQFF.

This chain connects TRBV6-1 to TRBJ1-1; tentative D call: TRBD1 (5 bases). The length of the CDR3 is 13 residues. Trimming left V 6 bases short and J 5 bases short, with 13 bases between. Germline CDR1 is MNHNS and CDR2 is SASEGT. The CDR3 coding sequence is TGTGCCAGCAGCGACATGGGGCGGACTGAAGCTTTCTTT. Its protein is CASSDMGRTEAFF.

The chain joins TRBV7-2 to TRBJ2-3; D not resolved. V was shortened by 0 bases and J by 2 bases, with 3 bases between the two germline ends. Germline-derived CDR1 and CDR2 are SGHTA and FQGNSA. There are 13 residues in the CDR3. CDR3 residues: CASSLANTDTQYF. CDR3 in DNA: TGTGCCAGCAGCTTAGCAAACACAGATACGCAGTATTTT.

This clone was counted between two and nine times. CDR3 region: CASSSSSNQPQHF. The CDR3 bases are TGTGCCAGCAGCTCGAGTAGCAATCAGCCCCAGCATTTT. The rearrangement uses TRBV7-2 and TRBJ1-5; no definite D call. The V and J ends lost 4 bases and 0 bases respectively, with 4 bases between them. Germline V lookup: CDR1 SGHTA, CDR2 FQGNSA. This CDR3 spans 13 amino acids.

This chain uses TRBV18 with TRBJ2-7; no firm D call. There are 12 residues in the CDR3. The V end lost 3 bases, the J end lost 5 bases, and 8 bases lay between the germline ends. Per the germline V gene, CDR1 is KGHSH and CDR2 is LQKENI. For the CDR3, the DNA is TGTGCCAGCTCACCGGCGGAACACGAGCAGTACTTC. Encoded protein: CASSPAEHEQYF.

V usage is TRBV25-1 and J usage is TRBJ1-2, with D possibly being TRBD1 (6 bases). The CDR3 covers 13 residues. Germline CDR1 MGHDK, CDR2 SYGVNS. The V and J ends lost 9 bases and 1 base respectively, with 12 bases between them. CDR3 sequence: CASRKDSNYGYTF. The CDR3 nucleotides read TGTGCCAGTCGGAAGGACAGTAACTATGGCTACACCTTC.

The V call is TRBV5-1, the J call TRBJ1-2; a weak D match, TRBD1 (5 bases). V lost 4 bases to trimming and J lost 4 bases, with 11 bases between them. This CDR3 region has 13 residues. From germline, CDR1 is SGHRS and CDR2 YFSETQ. The CDR3 loop is CASSPGTSYGYTF. In nucleotides, the CDR3 is TGCGCCAGCAGCCCCGGGACTAGCTATGGCTACACCTTC.

The rearrangement uses TRBV18 and TRBJ1-1, with a tentative D call TRBD1 (6 bases). CDR1 and CDR2 (germline): KGHSH, LQKENI. Deletions cut 4 bases from V and 4 bases from J, with 16 bases between. CDR3 length: 15 residues. The CDR3 sequence is CASSLRDTRGTEAFF. The DNA for the CDR3 is TGTGCCAGCTCACTAAGGGACACCCGGGGCACTGAAGCTTTCTTT. The variable domain in full, completed from reference TRBV18 and TRBJ1-1, reads NAGVMQNPRHLVRRRGQEARLRCSPMKGHSHVYWYRQLPEEGLKFMVYLQKENIIDESGMPKERFSAEFPKEGPSILRIQQVVRGDSAAYFCASSLRDTRGTEAFFGQGTRLTVV.

The genes are TRBV28 and TRBJ2-5, with D possibly being TRBD1 (6 bases). V was clipped by 3 bases and J by 10 bases, with 15 bases between them. CDR1 MDHEN and CDR2 SYDVKM come from the germline V gene. There are 13 residues in the CDR3. CDR3 in DNA: TGTGCCAGCAGTTTCGGGACAAAAAATGACCAGTACTTC. Its protein product is CASSFGTKNDQYF. Together with reference TRBV28 and TRBJ2-5, the CDR3 gives the full variable domain: DVKVTQSSRYLVKRTGEKVFLECVQDMDHENMFWYRQDPGLGLRLIYFSYDVKMKEKGDIPEGYSVSREKKERFSLILESASTNQTSMYLCASSFGTKNDQYFGPGTRLLVL.

The chain carries TRBV7-8 and TRBJ2-5, with 12 positions matching TRBD2. The length of the CDR3 is 19 residues. V was clipped by 2 bases and J by 0 bases; unmatched bases: 10. In germline, CDR1 is SGHVS, CDR2 FQNEAQ. In nucleotides, the CDR3 is TGTGCCAGCAGCTTAAGACTAGCGGGAGTCCCCCGGTACCAAGAGACCCAGTACTTC. It translates to CASSLRLAGVPRYQETQYF. The full variable domain, with the rest looked up from reference TRBV7-8 and TRBJ2-5, is GAGVSQSPRYKVAKRGQDVALRCDPISGHVSLFWYQQALGQGPEFLTYFQNEAQLDKSGLPSDRFFAERPEGSVSTLKIQRTQQEDSAVYLCASSLRLAGVPRYQETQYFGPGTRLLVL.

The chain employs TRBV28 and TRBJ2-7; D possibly corresponds to TRBD1 (5 bases). Per the germline V gene, CDR1 is MDHEN and CDR2 is SYDVKM. V was pared by 5 bases and J by 6 bases, with 20 bases between. This CDR3 contains 15 residues. The CDR3 DNA reads as TGTGCCAGCAGTCCCAGGGTCCCCGGCTTCTCCGAGCAGTACTTC. As protein: CASSPRVPGFSEQYF.

As concerns this clone: Other nucleotide sequences in the sample specify the same CDR3. The chain recombines TRBV28 with TRBJ2-1; TRBD2 matches 13 bases. Trimming removed 3 bases from V and 1 base from J; junction bases left unmatched: 3. Germline V lookup: CDR1 MDHEN, CDR2 SYDVKM. CDR3 length: 17 residues. The CDR3 loop is CASSFAGLAGSYNEQFF. The CDR3 nucleotides read TGTGCCAGCAGTTTTGCGGGACTAGCGGGATCCTACAATGAGCAGTTCTTC.

The chain uses TRBV7-6 and TRBJ2-6; D is perhaps TRBD1 or TRBD2 (5 bases each). The V gene lost 1 base and the J gene lost 2 bases, with 6 bases spanning the gap. The CDR3 runs 15 residues. Germline V gives CDR1 SGHVS, CDR2 FNYEAQ. CDR3 coding DNA: TGTGCCAGCAGCTTAGGAGGGGCTGGGGCCAACGTCCTGACTTTC. Protein product: CASSLGGAGANVLTF.